The rows below give T cell receptor beta chains drawn from one sample of a study of identical twins. TCRdb independently ran MiXCR on the 5' RACE reads; one entry per CDR3 protein. Here the sample spans over 200,000 distinct CDR3 sequences, 6.5% being singletons. These data also featured in a second study, about T cells expressing NK-cell markers.

Material: CD8+ T cells sorted from blood. The receptors derive from a woman under 30 in good health. CDR3s include the opening cysteine and the closing phenylalanine or tryptophan. The order of the fields is J gene, clone size, CDR3 length, D gene, V gene, CDR3 DNA, CDR3 protein. D genes are given only for firm matches. Clone size is stated in some rows and not others, as once, few, many or a class when expanded.

TRBJ2-1 many 12 - TRBV10-2 TGCGCCAGCGGCTATTGGTACAATGAGCAGTTCTTC CASGYWYNEQFF
TRBJ2-2 many 17 - TRBV7-2 TGTGCCAGCAGCTCGCGATCCGGGGCCGTGGTCCCCGGGGAGCTGTTTTTT CASSSRSGAVVPGELFF
TRBJ1-4 - 15 TRBD1 TRBV7-2 TGTGCCAGCAGCGCCGGGGACAGGTATAATGAAAAACTGTTTTTT CASSAGDRYNEKLFF
TRBJ1-1 few 12 - TRBV2 TGTGCCAGCCAGGTCCGGAACACTGAAGCTTTCTTT CASQVRNTEAFF
TRBJ1-1 - 16 - TRBV20-1 TGCAGTGCTAGAGGGCTCTCCCAACCAAGGGGGACTGAAGCTTTCTTT CSARGLSQPRGTEAFF
TRBJ1-2 few 15 TRBD1 TRBV7-9 TGTGCCAGCAGCTCACCAGGGGGCCGACGATATGGCTACACCTTC CASSSPGGRRYGYTF
TRBJ1-1 few 14 TRBD1 TRBV7-6 TGTGCCAGCAGCCCCTGGACAGGGCCCACTGAAGCTTTCTTT CASSPWTGPTEAFF
TRBJ2-2 few 11 - TRBV15 TGTGCCACCGAAGACACCGGGGAGCTGTTTTTT CATEDTGELFF
TRBJ2-7 - 14 - TRBV15 TGTGCCACCAGGGACCCCGGCCAAACCTACGAGCAGTACTTC CATRDPGQTYEQYF
TRBJ1-4 many 14 - TRBV7-9 TGTGCCAGCAGCTCGGGGCCCTTGGGTGAAAAACTGTTTTTT CASSSGPLGEKLFF
TRBJ1-1 - 14 - TRBV7-2 TGTGCCAGCAGCGCGAAGGACAGCGCTATAGAAGCTTTCTTT CASSAKDSAIEAFF
TRBJ2-5 many 15 - TRBV15 TGTGCCACCAGCAGAGGTGGGAGGTTGAAAGAGACCCAGTACTTC CATSRGGRLKETQYF
TRBJ2-1 many 12 - TRBV3-1 TGTGCCAGCAGTGAAGCTTACAATGAGCAGTTCTTC CASSEAYNEQFF
TRBJ2-1 many 14 - TRBV14 TGTGCCAGCAGCCAAGGTTTCGGGTACAATGAGCAGTTCTTC CASSQGFGYNEQFF
TRBJ2-2 - 13 - TRBV3-1 TGTGCCAGCAGCCCTCTTCCGGGGGGGGAGCTGTTTTTT CASSPLPGGELFF
TRBJ2-1 - 16 - TRBV11-2 TGTGCCAGCAGCCTAGAAAGTAGGTCGCCAGCGAATGAGCAGTTCTTC CASSLESRSPANEQFF
TRBJ1-1 few 15 - TRBV16 TGTGCCAGCAGCCAATCAGGTAGAGTGAACACTGAAGCTTTCTTT CASSQSGRVNTEAFF
TRBJ1-2 many 14 - TRBV20-1 TGCAGTGTAGGGGAGGCGGGAGGGGACTATGGCTACACCTTC CSVGEAGGDYGYTF
TRBJ2-7 few 13 - TRBV11-2 TGTGCCAGCAGCTTAGGAGCTGGGGGTGAGCAGTACTTC CASSLGAGGEQYF
TRBJ2-7 - 12 - TRBV13 TGTGCCAGCAGCTTAGGCCGACTCGAGCAGTACTTC CASSLGRLEQYF
TRBJ1-2 - 11 - TRBV19 TGTGCCAGTAGGACAAACTATGGCTACACCTTC CASRTNYGYTF
TRBJ2-3 many 18 - TRBV15 TGTGCCACCAGCGATGGGATGAGGAGGAGTGGGGAAACAGATACGCAGTATTTT CATSDGMRRSGETDTQYF
TRBJ2-1 - 14 - TRBV20-1 TGCAGTGCTAGAGATCGAGAAGGGGTGAATGAGCAGTTCTTC CSARDREGVNEQFF
TRBJ2-3 - 14 - TRBV9 TGTGCCAGCAGCGTAGCGCGGGGTTGGGGTACGCAGTATTTT CASSVARGWGTQYF
TRBJ2-5 few 15 TRBD2 TRBV6-1 TGTGCCAGCAGTGACCGACTAGCCAGTCAAGAGACCCAGTACTTC CASSDRLASQETQYF
TRBJ2-1 few 16 TRBD1 TRBV6-5 TGTGCCAGCAGTTACTCTTTGGGACAGGGATACAATGAGCAGTTCTTC CASSYSLGQGYNEQFF
TRBJ2-5 - 16 - TRBV6-2/TRBV6-3 TGTGCCAGCAGTGCGAGGCCAGGATCGCCCGAGGAGACCCAGTACTTC CASSARPGSPEETQYF
TRBJ2-1 few 13 TRBD2 TRBV12-3/TRBV12-4 TGTGCCAGCAAGGCGGGAGGGTTGAATGAGCAGTTCTTC CASKAGGLNEQFF
TRBJ2-7 - 14 - TRBV7-8 TGTGCCAGCAGCTCCCCGACGAGCCGTTACGAGCAGTACTTC CASSSPTSRYEQYF
TRBJ1-5 - 15 TRBD1 TRBV5-6 TGTGCCAGCAGCAAGACAGGGTTAGGGCGTCAGCCCCAGCATTTT CASSKTGLGRQPQHF
TRBJ2-2 many 13 - TRBV29-1 TGCAGCGTTCCCCTCCACGCGGGCGGGGAGCTGTTTTTT CSVPLHAGGELFF
TRBJ2-1 many 15 TRBD1 TRBV5-5 TGTGCCAGCAGCTTGAGACAGGGTTTAAACAATGAGCAGTTCTTC CASSLRQGLNNEQFF
TRBJ1-6 - 17 - TRBV6-1 TGTGCCAGCAGTCCCCCCAGGTGGGCAAACCCGAATTCACCCCTCCACTTT CASSPPRWANPNSPLHF
TRBJ1-1 few 19 - TRBV3-1 TGTGCCAGCAGCCAAGAGTGGGATTCGGTCTACGGGTTGAACACTGAAGCTTTCTTT CASSQEWDSVYGLNTEAFF